This TCR beta chain was recorded in a study of human T cells and chemical hapten exposure. Study summary: There were weekly diphenylcyclopropenone doses to the scalp for patients throughout the roughly 25-week study. Diagnoses of alopecia areata, totalis or universalis occurred in mostly female patients.

TCRdb re-analysed the RACE reads in MiXCR, keeping a single row per CDR3 protein. The sample holds fewer than 300,000 distinct CDR3 sequences, about 9% seen once. Trimming removed 7 bases at V and 0 bases at J, with 16 bases between. The CDR3 runs 15 residues. The germline gives CDR1 MNHEY, CDR2 SMNVEV (reference sequence). General observations from the study: Expanded TCR counts at PT1 went up together with patch test score, a positive correlation.

The sample's time point: pre-sensitization, week 0. Treatment in this sample: therapeutic diphenylcyclopropenone sensitization with weekly scalp DPC. This clonotype was counted between two and nine times. Its antigen remains unknown. This TCR came from a woman between 35 and 50 years old with alopecia areata. Some clones in this sample may be carry-over from other donors' samples. The source was whole blood, collected in connection with sensitization to the hapten diphenylcyclopropenone (DPC). This rearrangement joins TRBV27 to TRBJ2-7, with D possibly being TRBD2 (5 bases). The CDR3 sequence: CASTPRPGSSYEQYF. CDR3 sequence (DNA): TGTGCCAGCACCCCTAGACCGGGGAGCTCCTACGAGCAGTACTTC.